This T cell receptor beta chain was sequenced in a study of vaccination effects on CD4 cells after COVID-19 (dated by TCRdb to between 2022 and 2023). Regarding the complete study: After vaccination, three convalescent patients were sampled at an early time point (day +14) and at a late time point (day +241, +227 and +161, respectively). Across the study, the median time from the second dose to post-vaccine sampling was 72 days (range 14 to 241). In both COVID-19 convalescent patients and infection-naive vaccine recipients, the study compared SARS-CoV-2 spike-specific CD4+ TCR repertoires from before mRNA vaccination with those from after it. Altogether, some 10 COVID-19 convalescent patients and 4 SARS-CoV-2-naive healthy vaccine recipients made up the full study. Cultures from other donors in the study were sequenced with the Oncomine TCR Beta short-read assay on an Illumina iSeq 100. Overall study outcomes, separate from this receptor: The study was limited by a small number of convalescent patients, and early post-infection timepoints were lacking. Clones induced by infection and clones induced by vaccination both contracted markedly at late timepoints after vaccination, which fits with T cell responses waning over time. In convalescent patients, the post-vaccine spike-reactive repertoire consisted mainly of new vaccine-induced clones, largely distinct from infection-induced clones.

The library was generated by the immunoSEQ multiplex PCR assay. DNA from the cultured and isolated CD4+ T cells underwent TCR beta CDR3 sequencing. As for the original processing: Non-productive TCR sequences were removed and reads were trimmed to the CDR3 region, keeping CDR3s of at least 7 amino acids. The MANAFEST web app was used to identify antigen-specific clonotypes by comparing expansion in peptide wells with expansion in reference cultures. For clones to be considered positive, expansion at FDR<0.05 versus reference and all other wells, an odds ratio above 5, and a frequency above 0.1% in two replicate wells were required. Clonotypes significantly expanded in SARS-CoV-2 spike wells and in at least one common cold coronavirus spike condition were defined as cross-reactive. CDR3 similarity was assessed by Levenshtein distance using the stringdist R package, and unrooted trees were constructed with ape in R 3.6.1. TCRdb's version of the immuneACCESS table is confined to in-frame rearrangements and falls short of the full clone set. An unresolved V gene accounts for under half of the shortfall where checked; the remainder is of unknown origin. V and J calls plus clone size are reproduced from that table; the DNA served to infer D and trimming. This sample comprises 15,000 to 20,000 clones, around 70% of them detected only once. The ten top clones hold less than 25% of the sample.

The ViraFEST assay stimulated PBMC with viral peptide pools and then used TCR sequencing to identify antigen-specific CD4+ T cell clonotypes by expansion. After around 10 days of culture, CD4+ T cells were isolated with the EasySep CD4+ T cell isolation kit. PCR-confirmed SARS-CoV-2 infection had occurred in convalescent patients between March and December 2020, before the Alpha, Beta and Delta variants emerged in the United States. Two doses of either the BNT162b2 or the mRNA-1273 mRNA SARS-CoV-2 vaccine were administered to participants. Around 2 million PBMC per well were cultured in IMDM with approximately 5% human AB serum, 8.5 to 10 IU/ml IL-2 and gentamicin, plus 10 ug/ml peptides. On days 3 and 7, half of the culture medium was replaced with fresh IL-2-containing medium. Each peptide stimulation condition was cultured in triplicate wells unless otherwise noted. PBMC were separated from whole blood using Ficoll-Paque Plus gradient centrifugation and were then either cryopreserved at -140C or used fresh. The spike proteins of SARS-CoV-2 and of the common cold coronaviruses HCoV-NL63, HCoV-OC43 and HCoV-229E were spanned by overlapping peptide pools. The QIAamp micro DNA kit was used to extract genomic DNA from the cultured CD4+ T cells.

CDR1 and CDR2, looked up from the germline V gene, are SGHTA and FQGNSA. The CDR3 sequence holds 15 residues, the cysteine and phenylalanine included. Here the CDR3 DNA is all that survives: 45 bases in frame from base 1. After removal of 2 bases from V and 5 bases from J, the junction retains 7 bases not matched to a gene. About this clone: Its binding antigen is unknown. Nothing much larger sits one base from this clone, and base qualities are not available.

This sequence originates from a human donor who had a prior SARS-CoV-2 infection. In this chain, TRBV7-2 is recombined with TRBJ2-5; TRBD1 aligns with 8 central bases. The sequencing here drew on CD4+ T cells from PBMCs cultured with SARS-CoV-2 spike peptides, taken after COVID-19 vaccination. The cell subset or site label here, explained by the study, means: SARS-CoV-2 spike overlapping peptide pool stimulation. The base sequence is TGTGCCAGCAGCTTATTTTCAGGGGGCTGGGAGACCCAGTACTTC. It translates to CASSLFSGGWETQYF.